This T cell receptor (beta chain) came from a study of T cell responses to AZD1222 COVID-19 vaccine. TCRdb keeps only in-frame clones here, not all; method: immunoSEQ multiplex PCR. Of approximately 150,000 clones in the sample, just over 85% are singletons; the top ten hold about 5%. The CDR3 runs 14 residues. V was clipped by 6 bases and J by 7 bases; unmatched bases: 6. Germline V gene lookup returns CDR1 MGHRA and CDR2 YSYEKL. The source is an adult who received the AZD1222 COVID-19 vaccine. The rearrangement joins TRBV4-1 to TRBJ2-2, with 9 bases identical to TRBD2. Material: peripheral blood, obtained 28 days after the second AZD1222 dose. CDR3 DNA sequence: TGCGCCAGCAGTCTTGCGGGGGGGAGCGGGGAGCTGTTTTTT. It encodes CASSLAGGSGELFF.